The rows below give T cell receptor beta chains drawn from one sample of a study of control samples from healthy donors and cancer patients. TCRdb's table, derived via immunoSEQ multiplex PCR, lists solely in-frame clones and lacks some. The data contain about 120,000 clones, approximately 92% of them singletons. Input material: PBMCs. The receptors derive from an elderly man with head and neck cancer. Both conserved end residues are part of each CDR3. A D gene is named only where the DNA matches it firmly. Expanded clones are given a class, and other clones once, few, many or no size at all.

j_call	d_call	clone_size	v_call	cdr3_nt	cdr3_aa
TRBJ1-3	TRBD1	-	TRBV4-1	TGCGCCAGCAGCCTTGGGGGGACAGGGGGCCGCTCTGGAAACACCATATATTTT	CASSLGGTGGRSGNTIYF
TRBJ2-2	-	-	TRBV7-9	TGTGCCAGCAGCTTACTGGACTCCAACACCGGGGAGCTGTTTTTT	CASSLLDSNTGELFF
TRBJ1-2	TRBD1	-	TRBV7-2	TGTGCCAGCAGCCCGCCGGGACAGGGGAGGCTAGGTGGCTACACCTTC	CASSPPGQGRLGGYTF
TRBJ2-3	TRBD1	-	TRBV5-4	TGTGCCAGCAGCCCCGGACAGGGTAGCACAGATACGCAGTATTTT	CASSPGQGSTDTQYF
TRBJ2-7	-	-	TRBV7-9	TGTGCCAGCAGCCTCCAGGAATACGAGCAGTACTTC	CASSLQEYEQYF
TRBJ1-1	-	-	TRBV27	TGTGCCAGCTCCAACGGGGGGCAAAGAGCTTTCTTT	CASSNGGQRAFF
TRBJ2-1	TRBD2	-	TRBV9	TGTGCCAGCAGCGTTGCGAAGGTGGGACTAGGGGAAAATGAGCAGTTCTTC	CASSVAKVGLGENEQFF
TRBJ1-2	-	-	TRBV6-5	TGTGCCAGCAGTTACTCGATGGGCAGTACCTATGGCTACACCTTC	CASSYSMGSTYGYTF
TRBJ2-7	-	-	TRBV19	TGTGCCAGTAGTATGCTCGGGACCTACGAGCAGTACTTC	CASSMLGTYEQYF
TRBJ2-3	TRBD2	-	TRBV11-3	TGTGCCAGCAGCTTACTTAGCGGGGGAGATACGCAGTATTTT	CASSLLSGGDTQYF
TRBJ1-1	TRBD1	-	TRBV5-1	TGCGCCAGCAGCGGACAGGGCGACGGAACTGAAGCTTTCTTT	CASSGQGDGTEAFF
TRBJ1-1	TRBD1	-	TRBV5-1	TGCGCCAGCAGCTTGGCCGGCAGGGGGCAAAGCACTGAAGCTTTCTTT	CASSLAGRGQSTEAFF
TRBJ1-5	-	once	TRBV30	TGTGCCTGGAGTGTACTCCAGGGTGGTCAGCCCCAGCATTTT	CAWSVLQGGQPQHF
TRBJ1-6	-	-	TRBV6-6	TGTGCCAGCAGTTACAGGGGCCTAAATTCACCCCTCCACTTT	CASSYRGLNSPLHF
TRBJ2-1	TRBD1	-	TRBV9	TGTGCCAGCAGCGTAGAGGGGGCCACTTGGAGTCACAATGAGCAGTTCTTC	CASSVEGATWSHNEQFF
TRBJ1-4	-	-	TRBV10-1	TGCGCCAGCCGGGACACTGCTAATGAAAAACTGTTTTTT	CASRDTANEKLFF
TRBJ2-7	TRBD2	-	TRBV5-6	TGTGCCAGCAGCTTGCTCGGGGGGGGCGAGCAGTACTTC	CASSLLGGGEQYF
TRBJ2-3	TRBD2	-	TRBV2	TGTGCCAGCAGTAAGACTAGCGTGTTGGATACGCAGTATTTT	CASSKTSVLDTQYF
TRBJ1-5	TRBD1	-	TRBV27	TGTGCCAGCAGTCCACTAGACAGGGCTTATCAGCCCCAGCATTTT	CASSPLDRAYQPQHF
TRBJ1-5	TRBD1	-	TRBV12-5	TGTGCTAGTGGTTCGACAGGGGAGGCCAATCAGCCCCAGCATTTT	CASGSTGEANQPQHF
TRBJ2-3	-	-	TRBV5-1	TGCGCCAGCGGTACTATTCCCACAGATACGCAGTATTTT	CASGTIPTDTQYF
TRBJ2-7	-	-	TRBV9	TGTGCCAGCAGCGTAGAGTTGGGGGGCTACGAGCAGTACTTC	CASSVELGGYEQYF
TRBJ1-1	-	-	TRBV19	TGTGCCAGTCAGGGGAGGATGAACACTGAAGCTTTCTTT	CASQGRMNTEAFF
TRBJ2-1	-	-	TRBV7-2	TGTGCCAGCAGCTTAGATGACAGGCCTTACAATGAGCAGTTCTTC	CASSLDDRPYNEQFF
TRBJ1-1	-	few	TRBV6-4	TGTGCCAGCAGTGACATTAGGGGTGAAGCTTTCTTT	CASSDIRGEAFF
TRBJ2-4	-	-	TRBV11-2	TGTGCCAGCAGCCTAGGGTCTGTAGCCAAAAACATTCAGTACTTC	CASSLGSVAKNIQYF
TRBJ2-1	-	-	TRBV7-6	TGTGCCAGCAGCCACCAAAACCTTGAGCAGTTCTTC	CASSHQNLEQFF
TRBJ1-4	-	once	TRBV5-1	TGCGCCAGCAGGGTATCGACTAATGAAAAACTGTTTTTT	CASRVSTNEKLFF
TRBJ1-6	-	few	TRBV11-2	TGTGCCAGCAGCCGTGGGGGGCTCCTCCGCGGTAATTCACCCCTCCACTTT	CASSRGGLLRGNSPLHF
TRBJ1-2	-	-	TRBV28	TGTGCCAGCAGTACTCACAGGGTGGGATATGGCTACACCTTC	CASSTHRVGYGYTF
TRBJ1-1	-	-	TRBV21-1	TGTGCCAGCAGGTACCGGGGGGGCGCCCGAGAAGCTTTCTTT	CASRYRGGAREAFF
TRBJ1-6	TRBD1	few	TRBV18	TGTGCCAGCTCACCCTCGACAGGGCAGAATTCACCCCTCCACTTT	CASSPSTGQNSPLHF
TRBJ2-1	-	-	TRBV5-1	TGCGCCAGCAGCTTGGCCGGTAGTGAGCAGTTCTTC	CASSLAGSEQFF
TRBJ1-3	-	-	TRBV19	TGTGCCAGTGCGGTAAGGTCCTCTGGAAACACCATATATTTT	CASAVRSSGNTIYF
TRBJ1-5	-	few	TRBV5-8	TGTGCCAGCAGCGTTAAAGGACAGACGACTAATCAGCCCCAGCATTTT	CASSVKGQTTNQPQHF
TRBJ1-3	TRBD1	-	TRBV19	TGTGCCAGTAGTTCTTCGACAGGGCGAGGAAACACCATATATTTT	CASSSSTGRGNTIYF
TRBJ2-2	-	-	TRBV27	TGTGCCAGCAGTTACCTTGGGGCTACTAACACCGGGGAGCTGTTTTTT	CASSYLGATNTGELFF
TRBJ1-2	-	-	TRBV6-5	TGTGCCAGCACTCGAACCGACGGAGGCTACACCTTC	CASTRTDGGYTF
TRBJ2-7	TRBD2	-	TRBV5-1	TGCGCCAGCAGGTGGGGCGGGAGGGGGGCCTACGAGCAGTACTTC	CASRWGGRGAYEQYF
TRBJ1-2	TRBD1	-	TRBV7-9	TGTGCCAGCAGCCGGGACAGCTATGGCTACACCTTC	CASSRDSYGYTF
TRBJ1-4	-	-	TRBV29-1	TGCAGCGTTGGCGGGGGAGAAAAACTGTTTTTT	CSVGGGEKLFF
TRBJ1-2	-	-	TRBV27	TGTGCCAGCAGTTTCTCTATCCCGGGGGGTATCGGCTACACCTTC	CASSFSIPGGIGYTF
TRBJ1-2	-	once	TRBV11-2	TGTGCCAGCAGCTTCCGAGCCGACGGGTACTATGGCTACACCTTC	CASSFRADGYYGYTF
TRBJ2-7	-	-	TRBV19	TGTGCCAGTAGTAGGGACACTACCTACGAGCAGTACTTC	CASSRDTTYEQYF
TRBJ1-4	-	-	TRBV7-2	TGTGCCAGCAGCTTAGCGCGGTGGCAGGGCAATGAAAAACTGTTTTTT	CASSLARWQGNEKLFF
TRBJ2-2	TRBD1	-	TRBV12-5	TGTGCTAGTGGCCCAGGACAGGGGAACCTTTATGGTGAGCGCGGGGAGCTGTTTTTT	CASGPGQGNLYGERGELFF
TRBJ2-3	TRBD2	-	TRBV4-1	TGCGCCAGCATGTCCACGCGGGAGGGCGTGAGCACAGATACGCAGTATTTT	CASMSTREGVSTDTQYF
TRBJ2-1	TRBD1	-	TRBV5-1	TGCGCCAGCAGCTTGGTAGCAGGGGGCCTTCATTACAATGAGCAGTTCTTC	CASSLVAGGLHYNEQFF
TRBJ2-2	-	-	TRBV3-1/TRBV3-2	TGTGCCAGCAGCCTACAGGGTTCGGGCGCCGGGGAGCTGTTTTTT	CASSLQGSGAGELFF
TRBJ1-2	-	-	TRBV15	TGTGCCACCAGCAGATCTGGGAGGGGCCCTAACTATGGCTACACCTTC	CATSRSGRGPNYGYTF
TRBJ1-6	-	-	TRBV11-2	TGTGCCAGCAGACCCTCAGTAAATAATTCACCCCTCCACTTT	CASRPSVNNSPLHF
TRBJ2-5	TRBD2	once	TRBV30	TGTGCCTGGAGTACAGGACTAGCGGGGGGGAGGGGAGAGACCCAGTACTTC	CAWSTGLAGGRGETQYF
TRBJ1-2	-	-	TRBV19	TGTGCCAGTAGTAGGGCCTATGGCTACACCTTC	CASSRAYGYTF
TRBJ2-7	-	-	TRBV7-2	TGTGCCACAGGGGCAGTCCAACTACATTACGAGCAGTACTTC	CATGAVQLHYEQYF
TRBJ1-5	TRBD1	-	TRBV19	TGTGCCAGTAGTAAACAGGGGGCCAATCAGCCCCAGCATTTT	CASSKQGANQPQHF
TRBJ2-7	-	-	TRBV5-6	TGTGCCAGCAGTCTGGTGCGTGAGGAGGAGCAGTACTTC	CASSLVREEEQYF
TRBJ1-2	-	-	TRBV5-1	TGCGCCAGCAGCTTTACCAGGGATCATGGCTACACCTTC	CASSFTRDHGYTF
TRBJ2-5	-	-	TRBV10-3	TGTGCCATCAGTGGGGTTTTCGGGAGCGGTGAGACCCAGTACTTC	CAISGVFGSGETQYF